This is a list of T cell receptor beta chains from one sample in a study of cytomegalovirus exposure and HLA in healthy donors. The table came from immunoSEQ multiplex PCR; TCRdb's copy has only in-frame clones and leaves some out. The repertoire consists of 250,000 to 350,000 clones, with roughly 88% occurring once and the leading ten covering about 0.91%. Material for sequencing was PBMCs. Receptors were obtained from a woman aged 18-35 years in good health and CMV-seronegative. CDR3s include the opening cysteine and the closing phenylalanine or tryptophan. A D gene is named only where the DNA matches it firmly. The listing skips clone size in some rows; elsewhere it reads once, few, many or a size class.

cdr3_nt	cdr3_aa	j_call	d_call	v_call	clone_size
TGCGCCAGCACGCGACTAGCGGGGATCACAGATACGCAGTATTTT	CASTRLAGITDTQYF	TRBJ2-3	TRBD2	TRBV5-1	-
TGTGCCAGCAGTCCACTAGAACTTCCATGCTACAATGAGCAGTTCTTC	CASSPLELPCYNEQFF	TRBJ2-1	-	TRBV6-8	-
TGTGCTAGCAGCTTAGGGGAGGGAGAGACCCAGTACTTC	CASSLGEGETQYF	TRBJ2-5	TRBD2	TRBV7-7	-
TGTGCCAGCAGCTTAGTAAGCGTGGATACGCAGTATTTT	CASSLVSVDTQYF	TRBJ2-3	-	TRBV5-6	once
TGCGCCAGCAGCTCCCGGACGGAGGTCGGAGAGACCCAGTACTTC	CASSSRTEVGETQYF	TRBJ2-5	-	TRBV5-1	-
TGCAGCGCTCCCTCAGGGAACACCGGGGAGCTGTTTTTT	CSAPSGNTGELFF	TRBJ2-2	-	TRBV29-1	few
TGTGCCAGCAGCTACACTAGCGGGTCCTACGAGCAGTACTTC	CASSYTSGSYEQYF	TRBJ2-7	TRBD2	TRBV5-6	-
TGTGCCAGTAGGACGCGGGAGCTGGCCTATGAGCAGTTCTTC	CASRTRELAYEQFF	TRBJ2-1	TRBD2	TRBV19	few
TGTGCCAGTACTCCGGGACAGGGCTCCTACGAGCAGTACTTC	CASTPGQGSYEQYF	TRBJ2-7	TRBD1	TRBV19	-
TGTGCCAGCAGTTTCCTCGCTAAGCGGGAGGGCCAGTTCTTC	CASSFLAKREGQFF	TRBJ2-1	TRBD2	TRBV28	-
TGTGCCAGCTCAACTTCTCTAGCCTCTGCCGAGCAGTACTTC	CASSTSLASAEQYF	TRBJ2-7	-	TRBV18	-
TGTGCCAGCAGCCACTCGGGGGAGGGGGCCAAAAACATTCAGTACTTC	CASSHSGEGAKNIQYF	TRBJ2-4	TRBD2	TRBV4-2	-
TGTGCCAGCAGCCCGCAACAGGGAAGCCACGAGCAGTACTTC	CASSPQQGSHEQYF	TRBJ2-7	-	TRBV7-7	-
TGTGCCAGCAGCGCGTCTAGCGGTTACCAAGAGACCCAGTACTTC	CASSASSGYQETQYF	TRBJ2-5	TRBD2	TRBV9	-
TGTGCCAGCAGCCAACTCGGACTTGGACAGGGACGGGGTGTGGGCAATCAGCCCCAGCATTTT	CASSQLGLGQGRGVGNQPQHF	TRBJ1-5	TRBD1	TRBV4-2	-
TGTGCCAGCAGCCCCAGGGGTTACGAGCAGTACTTC	CASSPRGYEQYF	TRBJ2-7	-	TRBV6-1	-
TGTGCTAGTGGACTAGCGGGGGTCTATGAGCAGTTCTTC	CASGLAGVYEQFF	TRBJ2-1	TRBD2	TRBV12-5	-
TGTGCCAGCAGCCTGGGACTAGCGGCCTACAATGAGCAGTTCTTC	CASSLGLAAYNEQFF	TRBJ2-1	TRBD2	TRBV16	-
TGTGCCAGCATAGCTTTAGCGGGAGACAATGAGCAGTTCTTC	CASIALAGDNEQFF	TRBJ2-1	TRBD2	TRBV2	-
TGTGCCAGCAGCTCCCGACGACTAGCGGGGCCTTACGAGCAGTACTTC	CASSSRRLAGPYEQYF	TRBJ2-7	TRBD2	TRBV7-8	many